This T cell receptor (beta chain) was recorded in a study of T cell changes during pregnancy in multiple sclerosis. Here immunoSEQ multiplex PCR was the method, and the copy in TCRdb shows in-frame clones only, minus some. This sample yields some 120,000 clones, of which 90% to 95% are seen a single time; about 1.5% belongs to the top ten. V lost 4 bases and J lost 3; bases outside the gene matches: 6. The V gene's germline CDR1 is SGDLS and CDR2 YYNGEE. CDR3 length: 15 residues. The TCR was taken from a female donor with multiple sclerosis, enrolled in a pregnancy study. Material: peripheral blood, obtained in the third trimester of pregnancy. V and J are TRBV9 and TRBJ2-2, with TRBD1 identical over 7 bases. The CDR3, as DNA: TGTGCCAGCAGCACTCTTGGACAGGACACCGGGGAGCTGTTTTTT. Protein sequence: CASSTLGQDTGELFF.